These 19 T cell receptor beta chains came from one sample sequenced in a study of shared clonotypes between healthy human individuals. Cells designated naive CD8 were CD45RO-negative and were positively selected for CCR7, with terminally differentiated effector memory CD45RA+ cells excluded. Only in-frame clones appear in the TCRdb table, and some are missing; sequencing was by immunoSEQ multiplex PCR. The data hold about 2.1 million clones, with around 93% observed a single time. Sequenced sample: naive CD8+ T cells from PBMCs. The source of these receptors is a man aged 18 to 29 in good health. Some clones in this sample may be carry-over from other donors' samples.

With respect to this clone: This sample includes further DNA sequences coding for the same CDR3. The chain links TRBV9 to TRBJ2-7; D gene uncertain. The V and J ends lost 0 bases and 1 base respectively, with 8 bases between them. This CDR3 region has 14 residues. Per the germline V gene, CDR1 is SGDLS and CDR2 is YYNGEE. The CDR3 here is CASSVGDISYEQYF. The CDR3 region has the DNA TGTGCCAGCAGCGTAGGAGATATTTCCTACGAGCAGTACTTC.

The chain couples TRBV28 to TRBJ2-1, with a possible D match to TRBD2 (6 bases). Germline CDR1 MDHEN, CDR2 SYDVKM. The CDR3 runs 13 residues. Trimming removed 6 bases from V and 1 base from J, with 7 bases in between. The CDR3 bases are TGTGCCAGCAGCGGACTATCCTACAATGAGCAGTTCTTC. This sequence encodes CASSGLSYNEQFF.

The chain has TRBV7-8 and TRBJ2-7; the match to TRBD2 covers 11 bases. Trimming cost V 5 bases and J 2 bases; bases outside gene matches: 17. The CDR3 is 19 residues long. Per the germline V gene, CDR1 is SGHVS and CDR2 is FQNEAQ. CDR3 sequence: CASSPWTTTSGETTYEQYF. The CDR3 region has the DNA TGTGCCAGCAGCCCATGGACGACGACTAGCGGGGAGACTACCTACGAGCAGTACTTC.

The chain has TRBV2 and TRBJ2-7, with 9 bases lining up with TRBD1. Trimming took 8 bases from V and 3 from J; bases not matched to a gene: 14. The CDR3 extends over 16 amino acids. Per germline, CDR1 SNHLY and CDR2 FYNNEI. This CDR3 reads CASHPGGTGLVYEQYF. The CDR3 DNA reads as TGTGCCAGCCACCCTGGGGGGACAGGGTTGGTCTACGAGCAGTACTTC.

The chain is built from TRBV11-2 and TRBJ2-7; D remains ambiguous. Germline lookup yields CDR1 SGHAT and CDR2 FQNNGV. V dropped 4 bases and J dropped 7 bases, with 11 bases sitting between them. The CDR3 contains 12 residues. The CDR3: CASSSLMIEQYF. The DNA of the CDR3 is TGTGCCAGCAGCTCGCTAATGATTGAGCAGTACTTC.

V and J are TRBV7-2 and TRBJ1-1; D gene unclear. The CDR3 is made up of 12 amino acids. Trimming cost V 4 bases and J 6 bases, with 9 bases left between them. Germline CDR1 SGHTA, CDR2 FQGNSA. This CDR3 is CASSSIPAEAFF. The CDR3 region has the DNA TGTGCCAGCAGCTCGATCCCGGCTGAAGCTTTCTTT.

This chain's CDR3 is CASLPTPGAIYNEQFF. The CDR3 bases are TGCGCCAGCCTCCCCACCCCGGGAGCGATATACAATGAGCAGTTCTTC. V is TRBV10-1 and J is TRBJ2-1; possible D gene TRBD2, 6 bases. Deletions cut 8 bases from V and 4 bases from J, with 21 bases between. The CDR3 sequence is 16 residues long. Germline CDR1 WNHNN, CDR2 SYGVQD (reference sequence).

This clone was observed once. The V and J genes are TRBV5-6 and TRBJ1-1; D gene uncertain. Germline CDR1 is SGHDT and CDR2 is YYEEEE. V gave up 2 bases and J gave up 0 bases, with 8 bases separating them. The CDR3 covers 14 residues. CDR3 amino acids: CASSFYKMNTEAFF. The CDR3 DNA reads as TGTGCCAGCAGCTTTTACAAAATGAACACTGAAGCTTTCTTT. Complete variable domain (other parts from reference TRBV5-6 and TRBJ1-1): DAGVTQSPTHLIKTRGQQVTLRCSPKSGHDTVSWYQQALGQGPQFIFQYYEEEERQRGNFPDRFSGHQFPNYSSELNVNALLLGDSALYLCASSFYKMNTEAFFGQGTRLTVV.

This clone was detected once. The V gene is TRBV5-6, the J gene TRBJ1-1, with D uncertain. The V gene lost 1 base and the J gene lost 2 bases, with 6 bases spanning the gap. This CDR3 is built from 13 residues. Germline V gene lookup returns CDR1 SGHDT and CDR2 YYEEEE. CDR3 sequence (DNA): TGTGCCAGCAGCTTGAACCAAAACACTGAAGCTTTCTTT. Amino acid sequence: CASSLNQNTEAFF.

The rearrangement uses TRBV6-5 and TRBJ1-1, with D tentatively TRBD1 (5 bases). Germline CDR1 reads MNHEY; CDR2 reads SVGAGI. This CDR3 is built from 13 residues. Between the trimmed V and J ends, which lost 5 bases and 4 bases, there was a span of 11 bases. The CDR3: CASSLGGVTEAFF. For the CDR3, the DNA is TGTGCCAGCAGTCTGGGGGGGGTCACTGAAGCTTTCTTT.

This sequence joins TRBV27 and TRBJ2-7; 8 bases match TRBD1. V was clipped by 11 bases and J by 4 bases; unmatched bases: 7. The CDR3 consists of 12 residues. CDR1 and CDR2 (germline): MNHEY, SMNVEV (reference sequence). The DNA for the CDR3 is TGTGCCGCCCCAACAGGGGGGTACGAGCAGTACTTC. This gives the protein CAAPTGGYEQYF.

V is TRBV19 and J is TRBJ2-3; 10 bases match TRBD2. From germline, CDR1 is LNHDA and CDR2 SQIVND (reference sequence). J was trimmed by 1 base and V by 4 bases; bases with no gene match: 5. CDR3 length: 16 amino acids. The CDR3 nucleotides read TGTGCCAGTAGTAAGCTAGCGGGAGAGGGCACAGATACGCAGTATTTT. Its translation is CASSKLAGEGTDTQYF.

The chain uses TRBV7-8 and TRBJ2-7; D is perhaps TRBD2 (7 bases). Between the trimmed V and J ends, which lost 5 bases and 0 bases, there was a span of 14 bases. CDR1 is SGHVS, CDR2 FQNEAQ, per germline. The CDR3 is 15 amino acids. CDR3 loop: CASSNEGGGSYEQYF. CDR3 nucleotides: TGTGCCAGCAGCAACGAAGGGGGGGGCTCCTACGAGCAGTACTTC. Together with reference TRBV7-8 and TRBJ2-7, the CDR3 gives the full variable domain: GAGVSQSPRYKVAKRGQDVALRCDPISGHVSLFWYQQALGQGPEFLTYFQNEAQLDKSGLPSDRFFAERPEGSVSTLKIQRTQQEDSAVYLCASSNEGGGSYEQYFGPGTRLTVT.

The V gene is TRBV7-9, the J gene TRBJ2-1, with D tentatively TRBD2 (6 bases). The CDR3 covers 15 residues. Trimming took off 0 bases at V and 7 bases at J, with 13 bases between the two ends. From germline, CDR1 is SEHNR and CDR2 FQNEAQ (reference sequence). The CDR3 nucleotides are TGTGCCAGCAGCTTAGCGCTGGAGGGTTGGAATGAGCAGTTCTTC. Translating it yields CASSLALEGWNEQFF. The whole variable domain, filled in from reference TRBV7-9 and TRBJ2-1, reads DTGVSQNPRHKITKRGQNVTFRCDPISEHNRLYWYRQTLGQGPEFLTYFQNEAQLEKSRLLSDRFSAERPKGSFSTLEIQRTEQGDSAMYLCASSLALEGWNEQFFGPGTRLTVL.

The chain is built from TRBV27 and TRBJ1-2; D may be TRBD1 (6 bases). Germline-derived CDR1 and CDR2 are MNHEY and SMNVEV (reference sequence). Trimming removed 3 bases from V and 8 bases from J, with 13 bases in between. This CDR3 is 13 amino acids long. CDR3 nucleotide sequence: TGTGCCAGCAGTTTTTCGGGGGCTGGAGGCTACACCTTC. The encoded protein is CASSFSGAGGYTF.

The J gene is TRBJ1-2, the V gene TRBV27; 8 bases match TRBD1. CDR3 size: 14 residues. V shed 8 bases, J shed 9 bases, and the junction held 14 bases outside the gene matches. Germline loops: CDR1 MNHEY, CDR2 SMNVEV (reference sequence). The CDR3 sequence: CASGLSQGARSYTF. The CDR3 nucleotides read TGTGCCAGCGGATTAAGTCAGGGGGCGCGAAGCTACACCTTC.

CDR3 nucleotide sequence: TGTGCCAGCAGTTACAGGGCAGGGGCGAGCACTGAAGCTTTCTTT. This translates into CASSYRAGASTEAFF. The genes are TRBV6-5 and TRBJ1-1, with D tentatively TRBD1 (6 bases). V lost 2 bases, J lost 4 bases, and 14 bases lay in between. The CDR3 is 15 amino acids. Per germline, CDR1 MNHEY and CDR2 SVGAGI.

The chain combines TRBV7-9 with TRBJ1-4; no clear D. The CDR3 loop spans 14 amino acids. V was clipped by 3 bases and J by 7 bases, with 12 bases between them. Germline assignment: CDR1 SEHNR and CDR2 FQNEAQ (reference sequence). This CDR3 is CASSFQEEGEKLFF. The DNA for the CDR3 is TGTGCCAGCAGCTTTCAGGAAGAGGGTGAAAAACTGTTTTTT. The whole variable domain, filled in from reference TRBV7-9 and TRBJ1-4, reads DTGVSQNPRHKITKRGQNVTFRCDPISEHNRLYWYRQTLGQGPEFLTYFQNEAQLEKSRLLSDRFSAERPKGSFSTLEIQRTEQGDSAMYLCASSFQEEGEKLFFGSGTQLSVL.

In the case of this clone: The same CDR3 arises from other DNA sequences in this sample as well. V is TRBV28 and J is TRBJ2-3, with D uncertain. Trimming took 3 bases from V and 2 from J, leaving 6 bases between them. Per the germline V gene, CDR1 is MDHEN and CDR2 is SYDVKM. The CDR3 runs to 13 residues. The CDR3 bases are TGTGCCAGCAGTTTGCTTATCACAGATACGCAGTATTTT. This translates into CASSLLITDTQYF.